The clone carrying this T cell receptor (beta chain) was observed once. Its antigen is undetermined. Profiling relied on immunoSEQ multiplex PCR, and the TCRdb table lists in-frame clones only, not all of them. The table has 150,000 to 200,000 clones, about nine tenths seen once. The sample belongs to a study of T cell responses to AZD1222 COVID-19 vaccine. The wider study: Whether given at about 4 or about 12 weeks, second doses were pooled. General study results and limits: Donors were largely white British and mainly female; clonal diversity was possibly underestimated. Of the AZD1222 recipients, only 5 to 7 were seropositive at baseline. A reported finding is that nearly half of spike-specific TCRs target unmutated variant regions.

V was shortened by 3 bases and J by 7 bases, with 18 bases between the two germline ends. Germline CDR1 and CDR2: GTSNPN and SVGIG (reference sequence). This CDR3 is 15 amino acids long. The V gene is TRBV30, the J gene TRBJ1-4; D not certain. The sequences come from peripheral blood, collected on day 0 of AZD1222 vaccination. This clonotype was sampled from an adult in good health. The CDR3 sequence: CAWSPAAVRGEKLFF. Written as DNA, the CDR3 is TGTGCCTGGAGCCCCGCAGCGGTGAGAGGTGAAAAACTGTTTTTT.